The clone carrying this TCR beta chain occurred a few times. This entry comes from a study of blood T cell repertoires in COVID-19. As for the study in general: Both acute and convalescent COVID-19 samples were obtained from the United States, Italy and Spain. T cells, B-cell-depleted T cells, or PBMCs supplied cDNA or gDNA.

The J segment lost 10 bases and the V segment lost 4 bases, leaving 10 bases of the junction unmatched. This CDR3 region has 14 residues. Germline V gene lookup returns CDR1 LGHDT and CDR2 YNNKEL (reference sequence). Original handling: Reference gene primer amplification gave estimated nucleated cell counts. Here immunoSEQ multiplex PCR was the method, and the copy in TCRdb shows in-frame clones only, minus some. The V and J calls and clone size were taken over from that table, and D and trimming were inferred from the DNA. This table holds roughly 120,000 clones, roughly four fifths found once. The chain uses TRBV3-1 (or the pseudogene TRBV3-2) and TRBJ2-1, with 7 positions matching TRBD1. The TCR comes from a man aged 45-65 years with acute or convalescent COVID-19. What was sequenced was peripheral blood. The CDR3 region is CASSPEEGAREQFF. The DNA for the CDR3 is TGTGCCAGCAGCCCAGAAGAGGGGGCAAGGGAGCAGTTCTTC.